The 5 T cell receptor beta chains reported below all come from one sample, sequenced in a study of T cell repertoires in cytomegalovirus infection. TCRdb re-derived calls from the reads in MiXCR, one entry per CDR3 protein. The repertoire consists of approximately 1,000,000 distinct CDR3 sequences, with approximately 31% occurring once and the leading ten covering 11% to 15%. Their antigen targets remain unknown. The sample here was cultured CD8+ T cells from PBMCs, taken from culture after CMV antigen stimulation. These receptors were collected from a human donor in good health (CMV status not recorded). Some clones in this sample may be carry-over from other donors' samples.

J is TRBJ2-4 and V is TRBV4-2, with D perhaps TRBD1 or TRBD2 (5 bases each). The CDR3 loop spans 13 amino acids. Germline values: CDR1 LGHNA, CDR2 YNFKEQ. V lost 4 bases, J lost 10 bases, and 14 bases lay in between. This CDR3 is CASSLGLGGIQYF. DNA for the CDR3: TGTGCCAGCAGCCTCGGGCTTGGGGGTATTCAGTACTTC.

The J gene is TRBJ1-1, the V gene TRBV6-6, with D hard to call. The V end lost 5 bases, the J end lost 2 bases, and 18 bases lay between the germline ends. Germline values: CDR1 MNHNY, CDR2 SVGAGI (reference sequence). This CDR3 has 16 residues. The CDR3 loop reads CASSLPKGRNNTEAFF. The CDR3 nucleotides read TGTGCCAGCAGTCTACCTAAAGGACGAAATAACACTGAAGCTTTCTTT.

This clonotype has a handful of counts. The chain combines TRBV11-3 with TRBJ1-1; possible D gene TRBD1, 6 bases. Germline-derived CDR1 and CDR2 are SGHNT and YENEEA. Between the trimmed V and J ends, which lost 2 bases and 5 bases, there was a span of 12 bases. The CDR3 is 14 amino acids. The CDR3 nucleotides read TGTGCCAGCAGCTTAACACCAGGGGCGACTGAAGCTTTCTTT. This sequence encodes CASSLTPGATEAFF.

On this clonotype: Since a much larger clone is just one base distant, this may be a read error. The chain combines TRBV12-3 or TRBV12-4 with TRBJ1-5; D may be TRBD1 (6 bases). The CDR3 spans 15 residues. The CDR3 reads CANSRTVNSNQPQHF. The CDR3 DNA reads TGTGCCAACAGTAGGACAGTTAATAGCAATCAGCCCCAGCATTTT.

There are a few counts of this clonotype. This sequence joins TRBV19 and TRBJ2-2; tentative D call: TRBD1 (5 bases). The CDR3 length is 14 residues. Trimming stripped 7 bases from V and 5 bases from J, with 14 bases between. Per germline, CDR1 LNHDA and CDR2 SQIVND (reference sequence). DNA for the CDR3: TGTGCCAGTAAATTTTGGGGCGAGACCGGGGAGCTGTTTTTT. Its protein product is CASKFWGETGELFF. Using reference TRBV19 and TRBJ2-2 for the parts outside the CDR3, the full variable domain is DGGITQSPKYLFRKEGQNVTLSCEQNLNHDAMYWYRQDPGQGLRLIYYSQIVNDFQKGDIAEGYSVSREKKESFPLTVTSAQKNPTAFYLCASKFWGETGELFFGEGSRLTVL.